This entry lists 5 T cell receptor beta chains sequenced from one sample in a study of T cell responses to AZD1222 COVID-19 vaccine. This table comes from immunoSEQ multiplex PCR, and its TCRdb copy is limited to in-frame clones, with some not included. The repertoire holds 100,000 to 150,000 clones, with 70% to 90% as singletons. The source material was peripheral blood, sampled 28 days after the second AZD1222 dose. The receptors come from an adult who received the AZD1222 COVID-19 vaccine.

The J gene is TRBJ1-2, the V gene TRBV19; D gene uncertain. V was trimmed by 8 bases and J by 4 bases, leaving 8 bases between them. The CDR3 covers 11 residues. Germline-derived CDR1 and CDR2 are LNHDA and SQIVND (reference sequence). DNA for the CDR3: TGTGCCAGTTACGGCGGCTATGGCTACACCTTC. Translated: CASYGGYGYTF.

The chain couples TRBV19 to TRBJ2-7, with 9 bases lining up with TRBD1. V shed 4 bases and J 4 bases; nucleotides not matched to a gene: 11. This CDR3 is 16 amino acids long. Germline V CDR1 and CDR2: LNHDA, SQIVND (reference sequence). CDR3 nucleotides: TGTGCCAGTAGTACCCTAACAGGGGGCCTCCCATACGAGCAGTACTTC. It codes for CASSTLTGGLPYEQYF.

CDR3 loop: CASSPGGATGETQYF. CDR3 DNA: TGTGCCAGCAGTCCAGGGGGCGCGACAGGAGAGACCCAGTACTTC. This chain joins TRBV28 and TRBJ2-5, with 8 bases fitting TRBD1. Trimming removed 5 bases from V and 4 bases from J; junction bases left unmatched: 9. The CDR3 consists of 15 residues. Germline V gene lookup returns CDR1 MDHEN and CDR2 SYDVKM.

In DNA, the CDR3 is TGCAGCGTTGGGGCTAGTTGGGATGAGCAGTTCTTC. Protein sequence: CSVGASWDEQFF. The V call is TRBV29-1, the J call TRBJ2-1; D not resolved. The CDR3 runs 12 residues. Trimming left V 4 bases short and J 8 bases short, with 12 bases between. Germline V CDR1 and CDR2: SQVTM, ANQGSEA.

This clone has only a few counts. The V and J genes are TRBV6-5 and TRBJ2-3, with 7 positions matching TRBD1. V trimming: 3 bases; J trimming: 1 base; junction bases outside the gene matches: 4. Germline V lookup: CDR1 MNHEY, CDR2 SVGAGI. The CDR3 is 15 amino acids. CDR3 residues: CASSYRQGGTDTQYF. In nucleotides, the CDR3 is TGTGCCAGCAGTTATCGACAGGGCGGCACAGATACGCAGTATTTT.